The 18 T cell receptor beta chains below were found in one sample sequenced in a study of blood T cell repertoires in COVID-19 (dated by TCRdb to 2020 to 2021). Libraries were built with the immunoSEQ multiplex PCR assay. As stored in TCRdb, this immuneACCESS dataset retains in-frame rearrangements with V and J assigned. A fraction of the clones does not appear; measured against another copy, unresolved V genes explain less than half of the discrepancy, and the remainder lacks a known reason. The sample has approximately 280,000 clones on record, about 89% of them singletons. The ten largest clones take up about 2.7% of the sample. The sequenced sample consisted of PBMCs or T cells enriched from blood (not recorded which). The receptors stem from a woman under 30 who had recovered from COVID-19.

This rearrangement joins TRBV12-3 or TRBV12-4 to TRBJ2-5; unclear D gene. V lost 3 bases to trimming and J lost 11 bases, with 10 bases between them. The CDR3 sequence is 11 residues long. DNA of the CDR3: TGTGCCAGCAGTTTTCTTAGCAAACAGTACTTC. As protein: CASSFLSKQYF.

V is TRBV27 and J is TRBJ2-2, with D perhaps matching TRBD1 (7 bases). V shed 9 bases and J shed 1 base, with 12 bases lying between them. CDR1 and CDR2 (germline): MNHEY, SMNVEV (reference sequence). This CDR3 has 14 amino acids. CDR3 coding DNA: TGTGCCAGTCACAGGGGAGGGAACACCGGGGAGCTGTTTTTT. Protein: CASHRGGNTGELFF.

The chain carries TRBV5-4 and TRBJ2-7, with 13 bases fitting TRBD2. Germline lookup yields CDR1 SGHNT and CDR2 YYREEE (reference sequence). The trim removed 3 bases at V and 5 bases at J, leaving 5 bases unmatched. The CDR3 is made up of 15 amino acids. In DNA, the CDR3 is TGTGCCAGCAGCTCTCCAGGACTAGCGGGAGACGAGCAGTACTTC. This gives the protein CASSSPGLAGDEQYF.

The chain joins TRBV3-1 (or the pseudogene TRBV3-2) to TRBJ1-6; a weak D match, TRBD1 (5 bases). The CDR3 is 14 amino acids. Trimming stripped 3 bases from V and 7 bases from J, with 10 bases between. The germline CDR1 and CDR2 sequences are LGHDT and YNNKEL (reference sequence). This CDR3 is CASSHRQFNSPLHF. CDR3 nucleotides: TGTGCCAGCAGCCATAGACAGTTCAATTCACCCCTCCACTTT.

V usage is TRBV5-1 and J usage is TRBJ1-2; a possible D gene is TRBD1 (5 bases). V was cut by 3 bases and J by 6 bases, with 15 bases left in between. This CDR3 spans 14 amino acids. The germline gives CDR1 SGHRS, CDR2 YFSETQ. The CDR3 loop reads CASSSPTEVHGYTF. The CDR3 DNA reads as TGCGCCAGCAGCTCTCCGACAGAGGTTCATGGCTACACCTTC.

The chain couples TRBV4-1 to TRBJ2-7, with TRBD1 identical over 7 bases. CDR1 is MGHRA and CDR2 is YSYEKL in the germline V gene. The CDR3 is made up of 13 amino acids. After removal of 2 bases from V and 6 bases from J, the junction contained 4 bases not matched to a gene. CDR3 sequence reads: CASSQIYRGEQYF. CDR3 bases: TGCGCCAGCAGCCAAATATACAGGGGCGAGCAGTACTTC.

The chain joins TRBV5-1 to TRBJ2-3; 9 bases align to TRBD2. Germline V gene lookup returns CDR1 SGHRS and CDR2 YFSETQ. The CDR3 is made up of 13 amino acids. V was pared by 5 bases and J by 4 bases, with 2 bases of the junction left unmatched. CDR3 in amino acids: CASSLAGSDTQYF. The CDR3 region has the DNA TGCGCCAGCAGTCTAGCGGGGTCAGATACGCAGTATTTT.

The CDR3 DNA sequence: TGTGCCAGCAGCCCCGGGACTTCACAAGAGACCCAGTACTTC. As protein: CASSPGTSQETQYF. The chain combines TRBV11-2 with TRBJ2-5; D possibly corresponds to TRBD2 (6 bases). The CDR3 runs 14 residues. V shed 5 bases and J shed 2 bases, with 12 bases lying between them. CDR1 and CDR2 from the germline V gene are SGHAT and FQNNGV.

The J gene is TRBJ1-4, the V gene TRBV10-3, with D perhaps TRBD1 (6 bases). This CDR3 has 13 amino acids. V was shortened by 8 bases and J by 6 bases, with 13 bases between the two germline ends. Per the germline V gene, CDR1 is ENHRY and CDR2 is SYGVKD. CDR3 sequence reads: CAIGPGADEKLFF. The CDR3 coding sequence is TGTGCCATCGGGCCAGGGGCGGATGAAAAACTGTTTTTT.

CDR3: CASSPAGNGGELFF. The CDR3 bases are TGTGCCAGCTCACCTGCGGGAAACGGCGGGGAGCTGTTTTTT. The rearrangement joins TRBV18 to TRBJ2-2; D is possibly TRBD2 (6 bases). This CDR3 is 14 amino acids long. V lost 3 bases to trimming and J lost 7 bases, with 12 bases between them. Germline CDR1 reads KGHSH; CDR2 reads LQKENI. The full variable domain, in which reference TRBV18 and TRBJ2-2 provide the parts outside the CDR3, is NAGVMQNPRHLVRRRGQEARLRCSPMKGHSHVYWYRQLPEEGLKFMVYLQKENIIDESGMPKERFSAEFPKEGPSILRIQQVVRGDSAAYFCASSPAGNGGELFFGEGSRLTVL.

Here the CDR3 reads CASSTRTQRNTIYF. CDR3 DNA: TGTGCCAGCAGTACCAGGACTCAGAGAAACACCATATATTTT. The rearrangement joins TRBV6-2 or TRBV6-3 to TRBJ1-3; no reliable D call. This CDR3 has 14 residues. Trimming left V 5 bases short and J 5 bases short, with 13 bases between. Germline V gene data show CDR1 as MNHEY and CDR2 as SVGEGT.

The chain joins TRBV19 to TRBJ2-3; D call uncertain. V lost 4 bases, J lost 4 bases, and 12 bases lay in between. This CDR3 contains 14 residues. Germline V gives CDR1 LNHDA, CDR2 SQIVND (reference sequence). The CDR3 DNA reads TGTGCCAGTAGTACGAGGAATAGAGCAGATACGCAGTATTTT. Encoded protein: CASSTRNRADTQYF.

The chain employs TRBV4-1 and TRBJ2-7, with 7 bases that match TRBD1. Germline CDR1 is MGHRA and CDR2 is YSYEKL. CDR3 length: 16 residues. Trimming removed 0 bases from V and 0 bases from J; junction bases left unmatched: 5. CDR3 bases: TGCGCCAGCAGCCAAGATCGTGGGGACAGCTCCTACGAGCAGTACTTC. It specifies CASSQDRGDSSYEQYF.

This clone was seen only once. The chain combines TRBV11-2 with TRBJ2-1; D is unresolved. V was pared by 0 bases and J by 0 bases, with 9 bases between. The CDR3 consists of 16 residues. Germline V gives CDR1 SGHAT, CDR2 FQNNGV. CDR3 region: CASSLDLASSYNEQFF. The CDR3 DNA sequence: TGTGCCAGCAGCTTAGATTTGGCTAGCTCCTACAATGAGCAGTTCTTC. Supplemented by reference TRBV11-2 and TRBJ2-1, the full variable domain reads EAGVAQSPRYKIIEKRQSVAFWCNPISGHATLYWYQQILGQGPKLLIQFQNNGVVDDSQLPKDRFSAERLKGVDSTLKIQPAKLEDSAVYLCASSLDLASSYNEQFFGPGTRLTVL.

The CDR3 spells CASRLTSGSRETQYF. The CDR3 DNA reads TGCGCCAGCAGACTGACTAGCGGGAGCCGGGAGACCCAGTACTTC. The V gene is TRBV4-1, the J gene TRBJ2-5, with TRBD2 matching over 12 bases. In germline, CDR1 is MGHRA, CDR2 YSYEKL. CDR3 size: 15 residues. Trimming took 6 bases from V and 5 from J; bases not matched to a gene: 7.

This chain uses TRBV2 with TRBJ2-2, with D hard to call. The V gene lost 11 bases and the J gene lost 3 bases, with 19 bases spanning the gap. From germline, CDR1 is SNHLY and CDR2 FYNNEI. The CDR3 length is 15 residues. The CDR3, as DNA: TGTGCCGGGCGCGCTCAGACCAGTTACACCGGGGAGCTGTTTTTT. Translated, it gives CAGRAQTSYTGELFF.

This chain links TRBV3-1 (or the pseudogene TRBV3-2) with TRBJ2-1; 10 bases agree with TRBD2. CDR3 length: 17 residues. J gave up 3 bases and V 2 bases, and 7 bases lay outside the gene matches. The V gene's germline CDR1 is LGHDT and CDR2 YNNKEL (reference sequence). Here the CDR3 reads CASSQPKRGGYYNEQFF. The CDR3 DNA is TGTGCCAGCAGCCAACCTAAGCGGGGGGGATACTACAATGAGCAGTTCTTC.

The CDR3 region is CASSVDGTSSYEQYF. The CDR3 DNA sequence: TGTGCCAGCAGCGTAGACGGGACTAGCTCCTACGAGCAGTACTTC. The chain recombines TRBV9 with TRBJ2-7, with 8 nucleotides matching TRBD2. Trimming cost V 0 bases and J 0 bases; bases outside gene matches: 2. CDR3 size: 15 residues. Germline V gene data show CDR1 as SGDLS and CDR2 as YYNGEE.